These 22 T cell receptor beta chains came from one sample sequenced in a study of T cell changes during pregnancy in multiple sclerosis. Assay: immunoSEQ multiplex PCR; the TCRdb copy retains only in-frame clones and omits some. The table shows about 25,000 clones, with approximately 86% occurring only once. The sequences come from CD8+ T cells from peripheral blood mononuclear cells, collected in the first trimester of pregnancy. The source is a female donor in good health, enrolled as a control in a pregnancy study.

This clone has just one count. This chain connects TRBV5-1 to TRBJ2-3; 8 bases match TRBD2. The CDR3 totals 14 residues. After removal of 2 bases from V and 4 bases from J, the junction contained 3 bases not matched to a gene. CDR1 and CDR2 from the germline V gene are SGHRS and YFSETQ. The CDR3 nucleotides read TGCGCCAGCAGCTTCGTCGGGGGGGCAGATACGCAGTATTTT. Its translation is CASSFVGGADTQYF.

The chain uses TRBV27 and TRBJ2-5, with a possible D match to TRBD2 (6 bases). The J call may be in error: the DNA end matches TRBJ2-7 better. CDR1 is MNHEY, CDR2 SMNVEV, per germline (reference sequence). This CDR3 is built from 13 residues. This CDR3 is CASSLGGSYEQYF. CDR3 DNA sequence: TGTGCCAGCAGTTTGGGGGGTTCCTACGAGCAGTACTTC.

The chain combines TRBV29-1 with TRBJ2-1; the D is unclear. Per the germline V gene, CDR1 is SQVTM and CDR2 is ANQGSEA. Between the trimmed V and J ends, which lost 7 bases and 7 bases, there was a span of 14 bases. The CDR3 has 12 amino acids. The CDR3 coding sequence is TGCAGCGCCCCCGTCGCGAATAATGAGCAGTTCTTC. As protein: CSAPVANNEQFF.

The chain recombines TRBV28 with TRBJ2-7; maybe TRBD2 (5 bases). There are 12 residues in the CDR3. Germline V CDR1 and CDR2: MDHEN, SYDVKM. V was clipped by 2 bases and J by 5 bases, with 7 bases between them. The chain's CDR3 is CASSLTRDEQYF. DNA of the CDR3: TGTGCCAGCAGTTTAACTAGAGACGAGCAGTACTTC.

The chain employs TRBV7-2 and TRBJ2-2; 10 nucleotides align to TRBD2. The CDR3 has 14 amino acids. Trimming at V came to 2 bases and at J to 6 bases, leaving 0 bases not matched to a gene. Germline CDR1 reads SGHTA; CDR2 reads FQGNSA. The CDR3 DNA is TGTGCCAGCAGCTTACTAGCGGGAGCCGGGGAGCTGTTTTTT. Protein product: CASSLLAGAGELFF.

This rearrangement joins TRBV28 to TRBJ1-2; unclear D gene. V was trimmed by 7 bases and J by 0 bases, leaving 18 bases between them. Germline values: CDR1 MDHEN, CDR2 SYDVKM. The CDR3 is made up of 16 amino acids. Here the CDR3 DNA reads TGTGCCAGCACCACCCCCCGCGGGAGAGCTAACTATGGCTACACCTTC. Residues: CASTTPRGRANYGYTF.

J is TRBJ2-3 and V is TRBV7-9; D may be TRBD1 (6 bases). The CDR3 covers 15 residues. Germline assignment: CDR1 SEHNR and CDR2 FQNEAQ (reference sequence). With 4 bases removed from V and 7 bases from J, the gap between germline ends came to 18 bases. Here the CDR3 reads CASSSERLTGYTQYF. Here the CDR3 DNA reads TGTGCCAGCAGCTCCGAACGGCTGACAGGATATACGCAGTATTTT. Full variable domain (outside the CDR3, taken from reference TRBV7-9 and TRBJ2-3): DTGVSQNPRHKITKRGQNVTFRCDPISEHNRLYWYRQTLGQGPEFLTYFQNEAQLEKSRLLSDRFSAERPKGSFSTLEIQRTEQGDSAMYLCASSSERLTGYTQYFGPGTRLTVL.

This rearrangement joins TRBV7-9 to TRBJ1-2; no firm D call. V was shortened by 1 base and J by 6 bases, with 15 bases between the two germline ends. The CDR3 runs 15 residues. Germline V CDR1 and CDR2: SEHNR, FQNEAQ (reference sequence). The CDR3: CASSLGVGGSDGYTF. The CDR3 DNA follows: TGTGCCAGCAGCTTAGGTGTTGGAGGGTCCGATGGCTACACCTTC.

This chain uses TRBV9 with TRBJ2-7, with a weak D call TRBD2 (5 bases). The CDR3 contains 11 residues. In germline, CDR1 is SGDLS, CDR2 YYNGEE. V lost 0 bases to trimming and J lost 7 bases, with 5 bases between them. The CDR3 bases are TGTGCCAGCAGCGTAGGCGGGGAGCAGTACTTC. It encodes CASSVGGEQYF.

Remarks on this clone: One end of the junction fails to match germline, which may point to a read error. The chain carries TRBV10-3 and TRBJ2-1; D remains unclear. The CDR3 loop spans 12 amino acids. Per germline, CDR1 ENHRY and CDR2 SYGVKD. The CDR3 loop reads CAIKGPYNERFF. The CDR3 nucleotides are TGTGCCATCAAAGGCCCCTACAATGAGCGGTTCTTC.

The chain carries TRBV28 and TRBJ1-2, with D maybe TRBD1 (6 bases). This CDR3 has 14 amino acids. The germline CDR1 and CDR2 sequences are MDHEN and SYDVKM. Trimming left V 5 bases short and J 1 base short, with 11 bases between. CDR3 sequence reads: CASSPGTINYGYTF. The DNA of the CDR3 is TGTGCCAGCAGTCCCGGGACAATTAACTATGGCTACACCTTC.

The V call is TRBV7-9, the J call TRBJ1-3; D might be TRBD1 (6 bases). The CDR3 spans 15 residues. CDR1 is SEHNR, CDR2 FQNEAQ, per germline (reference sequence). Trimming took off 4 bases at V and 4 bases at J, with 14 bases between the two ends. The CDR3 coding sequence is TGTGCCAGCAGCTACGCACAGGGATCCGGAAACACCATATATTTT. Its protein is CASSYAQGSGNTIYF.

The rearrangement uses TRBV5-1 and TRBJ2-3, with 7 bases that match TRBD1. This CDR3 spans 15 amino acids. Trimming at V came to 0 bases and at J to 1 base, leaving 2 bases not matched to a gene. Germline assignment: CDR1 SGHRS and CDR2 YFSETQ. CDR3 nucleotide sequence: TGCGCCAGCAGCTTGGCAGGGGGAGGCACAGATACGCAGTATTTT. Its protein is CASSLAGGGTDTQYF. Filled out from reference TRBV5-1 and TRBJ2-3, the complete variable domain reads KAGVTQTPRYLIKTRGQQVTLSCSPISGHRSVSWYQQTPGQGLQFLFEYFSETQRNKGNFPGRFSGRQFSNSRSEMNVSTLELGDSALYLCASSLAGGGTDTQYFGPGTRLTVL.

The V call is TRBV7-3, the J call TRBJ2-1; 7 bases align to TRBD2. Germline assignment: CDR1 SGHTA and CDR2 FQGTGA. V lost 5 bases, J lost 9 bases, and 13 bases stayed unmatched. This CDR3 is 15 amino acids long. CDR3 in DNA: TGTGCCAGCAGCAATAGCGGGTTAGCTATAAGTGAGCAGTTCTTC. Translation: CASSNSGLAISEQFF.

CDR3: CASSAGLAGGPRADTQYF. CDR3 sequence (DNA): TGTGCCAGCAGCGCAGGACTAGCGGGGGGGCCTAGGGCAGATACGCAGTATTTT. The rearrangement joins TRBV7-8 to TRBJ2-3, with 15 bases matching TRBD2. The V gene's germline CDR1 is SGHVS and CDR2 FQNEAQ. Losses at the gene ends were 5 bases for V and 4 bases for J; bases not matched to a gene: 10. The CDR3 runs to 18 residues. The full variable domain, in which reference TRBV7-8 and TRBJ2-3 provide the parts outside the CDR3, is GAGVSQSPRYKVAKRGQDVALRCDPISGHVSLFWYQQALGQGPEFLTYFQNEAQLDKSGLPSDRFFAERPEGSVSTLKIQRTQQEDSAVYLCASSAGLAGGPRADTQYFGPGTRLTVL.

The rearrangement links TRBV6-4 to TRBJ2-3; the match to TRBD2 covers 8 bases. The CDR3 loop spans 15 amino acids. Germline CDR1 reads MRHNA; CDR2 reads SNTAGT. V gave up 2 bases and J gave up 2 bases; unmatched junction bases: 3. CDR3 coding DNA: TGTGCCAGCAGTGACATAGCGGGGTCCACAGATACGCAGTATTTT. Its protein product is CASSDIAGSTDTQYF.

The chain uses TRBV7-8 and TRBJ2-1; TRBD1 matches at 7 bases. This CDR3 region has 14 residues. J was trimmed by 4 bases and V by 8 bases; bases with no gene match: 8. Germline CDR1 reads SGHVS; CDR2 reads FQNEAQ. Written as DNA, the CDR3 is TGTGCCAGCGGTACAGGGGCCGAATACAATGAGCAGTTCTTC. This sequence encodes CASGTGAEYNEQFF.

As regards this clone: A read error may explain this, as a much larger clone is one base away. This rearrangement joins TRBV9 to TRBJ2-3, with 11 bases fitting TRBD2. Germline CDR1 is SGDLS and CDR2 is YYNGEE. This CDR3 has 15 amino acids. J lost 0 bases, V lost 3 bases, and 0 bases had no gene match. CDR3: CASSGTSGSTDTQYF. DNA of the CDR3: TGTGCCAGCAGCGGGACTAGCGGGAGCACAGATACGCAGTATTTT. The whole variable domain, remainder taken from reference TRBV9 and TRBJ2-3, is DSGVTQTPKHLITATGQRVTLRCSPRSGDLSVYWYQQSLDQGLQFLIQYYNGEERAKGNILERFSAQQFPDLHSELNLSSLELGDSALYFCASSGTSGSTDTQYFGPGTRLTVL.

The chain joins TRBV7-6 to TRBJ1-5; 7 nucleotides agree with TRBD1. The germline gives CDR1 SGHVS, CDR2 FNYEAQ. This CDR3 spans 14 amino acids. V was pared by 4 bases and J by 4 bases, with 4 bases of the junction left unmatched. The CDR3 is CASSSSGGNQPQHF. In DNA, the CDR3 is TGTGCCAGCAGCTCCTCAGGGGGGAATCAGCCCCAGCATTTT. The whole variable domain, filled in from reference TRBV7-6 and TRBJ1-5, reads GAGVSQSPRYKVTKRGQDVALRCDPISGHVSLYWYRQALGQGPEFLTYFNYEAQQDKSGLPNDRFSAERPEGSISTLTIQRTEQRDSAMYRCASSSSGGNQPQHFGDGTRLSIL.

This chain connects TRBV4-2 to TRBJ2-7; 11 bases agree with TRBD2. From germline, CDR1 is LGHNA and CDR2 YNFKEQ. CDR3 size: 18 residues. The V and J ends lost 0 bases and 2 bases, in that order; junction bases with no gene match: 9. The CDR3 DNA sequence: TGTGCCAGCAGCCAAGAGACTTTCGGGACTAGCGGTCCCTACGAGCAGTACTTC. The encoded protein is CASSQETFGTSGPYEQYF.

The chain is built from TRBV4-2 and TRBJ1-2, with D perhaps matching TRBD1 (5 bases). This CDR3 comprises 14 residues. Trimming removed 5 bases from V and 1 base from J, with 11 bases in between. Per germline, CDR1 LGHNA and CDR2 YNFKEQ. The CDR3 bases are TGTGCCAGCAGCGCGAGCGACAGTAACTATGGCTACACCTTC. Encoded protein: CASSASDSNYGYTF.

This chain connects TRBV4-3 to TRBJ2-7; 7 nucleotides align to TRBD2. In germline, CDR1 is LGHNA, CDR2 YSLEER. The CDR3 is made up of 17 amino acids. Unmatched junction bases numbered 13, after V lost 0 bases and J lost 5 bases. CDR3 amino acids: CASSQDPRGEGTDEQYF. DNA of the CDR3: TGCGCCAGCAGCCAAGACCCCCGGGGGGAAGGTACGGACGAGCAGTACTTC.